These 31 T cell receptor beta chains share one sample of origin, sequenced in a study of T-cell memory formation after mild COVID-19. TCRdb called the 5' RACE reads again in MiXCR, with one record for every CDR3 protein. The table has about 250,000 distinct CDR3 sequences, around 17% seen once; the top ten hold 3.5%. The sequencing sample was made of PBMCs or a T cell subset sorted from them (not recorded which). These receptors originate from a man between 18 and 35 years old who had mild COVID-19 (a few samples of this study predate the infection). Cell type and time point are not known.

This clonotype was seen a handful of times. V and J are TRBV6-2 or TRBV6-3 and TRBJ1-5, with D unresolved. The germline V gene encodes CDR1 MNHEY and CDR2 SVGEGT. V lost 5 bases to trimming and J lost 1 base, with 3 bases between them. The CDR3 spans 12 residues. The CDR3 reads CASSTSNQPQHF. As DNA, the CDR3 is TGTGCCAGCAGTACAAGCAATCAGCCCCAGCATTTT.

This rearrangement joins TRBV6-6 to TRBJ2-7; tentative D call: TRBD1 (6 bases). The V end was cut by 0 bases, the J end by 0 bases, with 9 bases between. The germline CDR1 and CDR2 sequences are MNHNY and SVGAGI (reference sequence). There are 15 residues in the CDR3. The CDR3 sequence: CASSYSTQGSYEQYF. DNA for the CDR3: TGTGCCAGCAGTTACTCGACACAGGGCTCCTACGAGCAGTACTTC.

This clonotype has only a few counts. The V gene is TRBV20-1, the J gene TRBJ2-5; tentative D call: TRBD2 (6 bases). Between the trimmed V and J ends, which lost 4 bases and 5 bases, there was a span of 14 bases. Germline V gene data show CDR1 as DFQATT and CDR2 as SNEGSKA (reference sequence). The CDR3 extends over 13 amino acids. The CDR3: CSATGTPGETQYF. The CDR3 DNA reads as TGCAGTGCTACCGGGACTCCGGGGGAGACCCAGTACTTC.

V gene TRBV2 combines with J gene TRBJ2-1; D call uncertain. Trimming stripped 6 bases from V and 0 bases from J, with 9 bases between. CDR1 and CDR2 (germline): SNHLY, FYNNEI. The CDR3 extends over 14 amino acids. The CDR3 coding sequence is TGTGCCAGCAGGGGTTTGGACTCCTACAATGAGCAGTTCTTC. It yields the protein CASRGLDSYNEQFF.

The chain joins TRBV3-1 to TRBJ2-5; D is ambiguous. Between the trimmed V and J ends, which lost 3 bases and 5 bases, there was a span of 7 bases. Germline-derived CDR1 and CDR2 are LGHDT and YNNKEL (reference sequence). The CDR3 has 12 amino acids. CDR3 loop: CASSQPTETQYF. The CDR3 nucleotides are TGTGCCAGCAGCCAGCCGACTGAGACCCAGTACTTC.

This chain joins TRBV5-1 and TRBJ1-1; 7 bases are shared with TRBD1. Germline assignment: CDR1 SGHRS and CDR2 YFSETQ. The length of the CDR3 is 13 residues. V lost 4 bases and J lost 10; bases outside the gene matches: 10. CDR3 residues: CASSPTGARGAFF. CDR3 coding DNA: TGCGCCAGCAGCCCCACAGGGGCCCGAGGAGCTTTCTTT.

This clonotype was detected a few times. This chain joins TRBV7-3 and TRBJ1-1; 8 bases fit TRBD1. After removal of 5 bases from V and 4 bases from J, the junction contained 6 bases not matched to a gene. Germline assignment: CDR1 SGHTA and CDR2 FQGTGA. The CDR3 contains 14 residues. The CDR3 DNA reads as TGTGCCAGCAGCCAGGCAGGGGGCGGCACTGAAGCTTTCTTT. Translation gives CASSQAGGGTEAFF. Combining the CDR3 with reference TRBV7-3 and TRBJ1-1 gives the whole variable domain GAGVSQTPSNKVTEKGKYVELRCDPISGHTALYWYRQSLGQGPEFLIYFQGTGAADDSGLPNDRFFAVRPEGSVSTLKIQRTERGDSAVYLCASSQAGGGTEAFFGQGTRLTVV.

The chain uses TRBV12-3 or TRBV12-4 and TRBJ1-2, with D perhaps matching TRBD1 (5 bases). V dropped 4 bases and J dropped 1 base, with 16 bases sitting between them. The CDR3 spans 16 residues. CDR3 residues: CASSSPDTRLNYGYTF. CDR3 in DNA: TGTGCCAGCAGTTCCCCGGACACCCGTCTTAACTATGGCTACACCTTC.

This clonotype was counted only a few times. The chain uses TRBV4-2 and TRBJ2-5; a weak D match, TRBD2 (5 bases). The V end lost 0 bases, the J end lost 4 bases, and 9 bases lay between the germline ends. This CDR3 has 14 amino acids. CDR1 is LGHNA, CDR2 YNFKEQ, per germline. CDR3: CASSQDLGGETQYF. The CDR3 DNA reads as TGTGCCAGCAGCCAAGATCTAGGAGGAGAGACCCAGTACTTC.

V and J are TRBV5-1 and TRBJ2-5, with D perhaps given as TRBD1 or TRBD2 (6 bases each). CDR1 is SGHRS and CDR2 is YFSETQ in the germline V gene. V was pared by 4 bases and J by 5 bases, with 12 bases between. This CDR3 is 13 amino acids long. The CDR3 coding sequence is TGCGCCAGCAGCGGCGGGACACTGGAGACCCAGTACTTC. Its translation: CASSGGTLETQYF.

This clonotype has at least ten counts. CDR3 loop: CASTGQGVEQPQHF. The CDR3 DNA follows: TGTGCCAGCACGGGACAGGGGGTGGAACAGCCCCAGCATTTT. This chain uses TRBV12-3 or TRBV12-4 with TRBJ1-5; 11 nucleotides agree with TRBD1. CDR3 length: 14 residues. V lost 7 bases and J lost 7; bases outside the gene matches: 6.

V and J are TRBV5-1 and TRBJ2-6; D remains unclear. V was shortened by 0 bases and J by 4 bases, with 14 bases between the two germline ends. There are 17 residues in the CDR3. Germline CDR1 SGHRS, CDR2 YFSETQ. This chain's CDR3 is CASSLVPVNSGANVLTF. The CDR3 DNA follows: TGCGCCAGCAGCTTGGTTCCCGTGAACTCCGGGGCCAACGTCCTGACTTTC.

The CDR3 DNA follows: TGCGCCAGCAGCTTGCGACGAATTAGCACAGATACGCAGTATTTT. It translates to CASSLRRISTDTQYF. The rearrangement joins TRBV5-1 to TRBJ2-3; D not certain. Germline V gene lookup returns CDR1 SGHRS and CDR2 YFSETQ. This CDR3 spans 15 amino acids. The V and J ends lost 1 base and 0 bases respectively, with 9 bases between them.

This sequence joins TRBV6-2 or TRBV6-3 and TRBJ2-1; D call uncertain. Germline loops: CDR1 MNHEY, CDR2 SVGEGT. The length of the CDR3 is 13 residues. Trimming cost V 4 bases and J 10 bases, with 14 bases left between them. The CDR3 DNA sequence: TGTGCCAGCAGTTCTACGGTCCTACTCGAGCAGTTCTTC. Protein sequence: CASSSTVLLEQFF.

V gene TRBV6-5 combines with J gene TRBJ1-1; 7 bases are shared with TRBD1. The germline gives CDR1 MNHEY, CDR2 SVGAGI. Trimming removed 0 bases from V and 5 bases from J; junction bases left unmatched: 12. CDR3 length equals 17 residues. This CDR3 reads CASSYSTRGRGGTEAFF. The DNA of the CDR3 is TGTGCCAGCAGTTACTCGACGAGGGGCAGGGGGGGTACTGAAGCTTTCTTT.

In this sample, this clonotype turned up a few times. This sequence joins TRBV28 and TRBJ2-1, with 8 bases lining up with TRBD2. Germline-derived CDR1 and CDR2 are MDHEN and SYDVKM. This CDR3 has 16 amino acids. The junction had 5 bases not matched to a gene; V was cut back by 4 bases and J by 0 bases. As DNA, the CDR3 is TGTGCCAGCAGTTCTCCGGGGGGGGACTCCTACAATGAGCAGTTCTTC. This encodes CASSSPGGDSYNEQFF.

The V gene is TRBV4-3, the J gene TRBJ1-6, with D hard to call. Germline loops: CDR1 LGHNA, CDR2 YSLEER. The CDR3 has 13 amino acids. The V gene lost 4 bases and the J gene lost 7 bases, with 8 bases spanning the gap. CDR3 sequence (DNA): TGCGCCAGCAGCCTTAAACAGAATTCACCCCTCCACTTT. This encodes CASSLKQNSPLHF.

This clonotype was seen only a few times. The chain links TRBV12-3 or TRBV12-4 to TRBJ1-1; TRBD1 aligns across 8 bases. The V segment lost 4 bases and the J segment 4 bases; nucleotides outside the gene matches: 5. The CDR3 has 14 amino acids. The CDR3 region has the DNA TGTGCCAGCAGTTCCAACAGGGGGAGCACTGAAGCTTTCTTT. This sequence encodes CASSSNRGSTEAFF.

This clonotype has just a few counts. This rearrangement joins TRBV12-3 or TRBV12-4 to TRBJ2-7; weak D call: TRBD1 (6 bases). The CDR3 consists of 11 residues. V was pared by 7 bases and J by 4 bases, with 8 bases between. The CDR3 DNA is TGTGCCAGCACCAGGGGTTACGAGCAGTACTTC. Its translation: CASTRGYEQYF.

This chain uses TRBV4-3 with TRBJ1-4, with TRBD1 as a possible D gene (5 bases). CDR1 and CDR2 (germline): LGHNA, YSLEER. The CDR3 totals 16 residues. V was clipped by 0 bases and J by 7 bases, with 15 bases between them. The CDR3 DNA follows: TGCGCCAGCAGCCAAGATATAAGGGGTAGTATTGAAAAACTGTTTTTT. This encodes CASSQDIRGSIEKLFF.

This clonotype was recorded at least ten times. The chain combines TRBV7-9 with TRBJ2-1; possibly TRBD1 for D (6 bases). V was shortened by 5 bases and J by 7 bases, with 9 bases between the two germline ends. The germline gives CDR1 SEHNR, CDR2 FQNEAQ (reference sequence). CDR3 length: 12 amino acids. CDR3 DNA sequence: TGTGCCAGCAGCCCCACAGGGAATGAGCAGTTCTTC. Its translation is CASSPTGNEQFF.

Only a few counts were recorded for this clonotype. The chain employs TRBV7-2 and TRBJ1-2, with D tentatively TRBD1 (6 bases). Trimming removed 6 bases from V and 1 base from J, with 9 bases in between. Looked up from germline, CDR1 is SGHTA and CDR2 is FQGNSA. CDR3 length: 13 amino acids. The DNA for the CDR3 is TGTGCCAGCAGTTTCAGGGGTAACTATGGCTACACCTTC. It specifies CASSFRGNYGYTF.

In its sample, this clonotype was seen a few times. V is TRBV10-3 and J is TRBJ2-3, with D uncertain. The CDR3 extends over 13 amino acids. Per germline, CDR1 ENHRY and CDR2 SYGVKD. V was clipped by 0 bases and J by 6 bases, with 7 bases between them. Written as DNA, the CDR3 is TGTGCCATCAGTGAGTCGTGGCAGGATACGCAGTATTTT. It translates to CAISESWQDTQYF.

In DNA form, the CDR3 reads TGTGCCAGCAGTTACGATAAGGCAAGCACAGATACGCAGTATTTT. As protein: CASSYDKASTDTQYF. The J gene is TRBJ2-3, the V gene TRBV6-6; D is unresolved. V dropped 2 bases and J dropped 0 bases, with 9 bases sitting between them. In germline, CDR1 is MNHNY, CDR2 SVGAGI (reference sequence). The CDR3 extends over 15 amino acids.

The V and J genes are TRBV2 and TRBJ2-1, with 10 bases lining up with TRBD1. From germline, CDR1 is SNHLY and CDR2 FYNNEI. The CDR3 has 14 residues. V lost 6 bases and J lost 8; bases outside the gene matches: 7. The CDR3 loop reads CASSLDRGSDEQFF. In nucleotides, the CDR3 is TGTGCCAGCAGCCTGGACAGGGGGTCAGATGAGCAGTTCTTC.

This clonotype turned up a few times. The CDR3 here is CSARETSGAGETQYF. CDR3 bases: TGCAGTGCTAGAGAGACTAGCGGGGCCGGGGAGACCCAGTACTTC. The rearrangement links TRBV20-1 to TRBJ2-5; TRBD2 agrees at 11 bases. Germline V gives CDR1 DFQATT, CDR2 SNEGSKA (reference sequence). CDR3 length equals 15 residues. Trimming cost V 0 bases and J 5 bases; bases outside gene matches: 5.

This clonotype was seen many times. The chain is built from TRBV9 and TRBJ2-1; 12 nucleotides agree with TRBD2. Germline trimming cut 2 bases from V and 9 bases from J; bases unmatched to any gene: 6. CDR3 size: 15 residues. Germline loops: CDR1 SGDLS, CDR2 YYNGEE. CDR3 bases: TGTGCCAGCAGCGTTGCACTAGCGGGGGGAGGTGAGCAGTTCTTC. Its protein product is CASSVALAGGGEQFF.

A word on this clonotype: It is unclear where the CDR3 begins or ends on the DNA, so no DNA is shown, and the CDR3 is as TCRdb lists it. The rearrangement uses TRBV9 and TRBJ1-4. The CDR3 extends over 16 residues, inclusive of both ends. The germline V gene encodes CDR1 SGDLS and CDR2 YYNGEE. This CDR3 reads CASSPTSLQLMKNCFF.

This clonotype was observed a few times. The chain combines TRBV7-9 with TRBJ1-5; D not resolved. This CDR3 spans 14 amino acids. Trimming shortened V by 2 bases and J by 3 bases, and 8 bases separated the two germline ends. From germline, CDR1 is SEHNR and CDR2 FQNEAQ (reference sequence). CDR3 DNA sequence: TGTGCCAGCAGCTTATCGGGGAACAATCAGCCCCAGCATTTT. Translation gives CASSLSGNNQPQHF.

This clonotype was recorded a few times. This rearrangement joins TRBV12-3 or TRBV12-4 to TRBJ1-2, with 9 bases matching TRBD1. The CDR3 loop spans 13 amino acids. With V trimmed by 6 bases and J by 6 bases, 5 bases remained unmatched. In DNA form, the CDR3 reads TGTGCCAGCAGGAAACAGGGGGCGGATGGCTACACCTTC. Its protein product is CASRKQGADGYTF.

The chain carries TRBV4-1 and TRBJ1-3; no definite D call. CDR1 and CDR2 from the germline V gene are MGHRA and YSYEKL. V lost 2 bases to trimming and J lost 8 bases, with 13 bases between them. CDR3 size: 14 residues. As DNA, the CDR3 is TGCGCCAGCAGCCAATTAGGAGGCAAAGACACCATATATTTT. It codes for CASSQLGGKDTIYF.